This passage covers 32 T cell receptor beta chains from one sample sequenced in a study of Graves' ophthalmopathy and Graves' hyperthyroidism. The TCR beta CDR3 regions underwent amplification from RNA transcripts. HTBI primers served in a first-round RT-PCR, which a second-round multiplex PCR followed. TCRdb called the multiplex PCR reads again in MiXCR, with one record for every CDR3 protein. The repertoire holds 350,000 to 450,000 distinct CDR3 sequences, with around 20% as singletons. The sequenced material came from peripheral blood. The receptors come from a woman aged 18-30 years with Graves' ophthalmopathy.

This clonotype was picked up many times. This rearrangement joins TRBV28 to TRBJ1-5, with D perhaps TRBD1 (6 bases). Germline CDR1 reads MDHEN; CDR2 reads SYDVKM. V lost 5 bases to trimming and J lost 2 bases, with 16 bases between them. This CDR3 comprises 16 residues. DNA for the CDR3: TGTGCCAGCAGTGAACATACAGGGAAAGGCAATCAGCCCCAGCATTTT. Its protein is CASSEHTGKGNQPQHF.

This clonotype was seen at least ten times. The V and J genes are TRBV12-3 or TRBV12-4 and TRBJ2-7, with 8 bases matching TRBD1. Trimming at V came to 9 bases and at J to 4 bases, leaving 11 bases not matched to a gene. This CDR3 has 14 residues. CDR3 DNA: TGTGCCAGTGGACGTCCGGACAGGGCGTACGAGCAGTACTTC. Translating it yields CASGRPDRAYEQYF.

This clonotype was counted at least ten times. This sequence joins TRBV7-9 and TRBJ2-7; weak D call: TRBD1 (6 bases). The CDR3 extends over 14 amino acids. From germline, CDR1 is SEHNR and CDR2 FQNEAQ (reference sequence). The V and J ends lost 3 bases and 6 bases respectively, with 15 bases between them. The DNA of the CDR3 is TGTGCCAGCAGCTTCTCAGGGGTGGGGCTCGAGCAGTACTTC. Translating gives CASSFSGVGLEQYF.

This clonotype has at least ten counts. The gene calls are TRBV4-3 and TRBJ1-1; tentatively, D is TRBD1 (6 bases). Germline V gene data show CDR1 as LGHNA and CDR2 as YSLEER. This CDR3 contains 13 residues. Trimming removed 6 bases at V and 1 base at J, with 9 bases between. The CDR3 DNA follows: TGCGCCAGCAGTGGGACACCGAACACTGAAGCTTTCTTT. Translation gives CASSGTPNTEAFF.

At least ten counts were recorded for this clonotype. The chain has TRBV10-3 and TRBJ2-5; D unresolved. CDR3 length equals 13 residues. With 3 bases removed from V and 4 bases from J, the gap between germline ends came to 9 bases. CDR1 and CDR2 (germline): ENHRY, SYGVKD. The CDR3 region is CAISDSDRETQYF. The CDR3 bases are TGTGCCATCAGTGATTCAGACCGAGAGACCCAGTACTTC.

This clonotype was seen many times. The chain couples TRBV7-3 to TRBJ2-2; D gene ambiguous. CDR3 length: 16 residues. V was shortened by 5 bases and J by 7 bases, with 20 bases between the two germline ends. CDR1 is SGHTA, CDR2 FQGTGA, per germline. CDR3 DNA sequence: TGTGCCAGCAGCCCTACGGTGATAGTTCAAGGCGGGGAGCTGTTTTTT. Encoded protein: CASSPTVIVQGGELFF.

In its sample, this clonotype was seen many times. The rearrangement joins TRBV4-3 to TRBJ1-1, with D maybe TRBD1 (6 bases). Trimming left V 0 bases short and J 1 base short, with 15 bases between. The CDR3 covers 17 residues. Germline-derived CDR1 and CDR2 are LGHNA and YSLEER. The CDR3 DNA reads TGCGCCAGCAGCCAAGATGGACAGCCTCTTAAGAACACTGAAGCTTTCTTT. As protein: CASSQDGQPLKNTEAFF.

V and J are TRBV7-9 and TRBJ1-1, with 7 nucleotides matching TRBD1. CDR1 SEHNR and CDR2 FQNEAQ come from the germline V gene (reference sequence). V trimming: 4 bases; J trimming: 10 bases; junction bases outside the gene matches: 9. The CDR3 covers 13 residues. DNA of the CDR3: TGTGCCAGCAGCTCGACAGGGCTTAGTGGAGCTTTCTTT. Its translation is CASSSTGLSGAFF.

Many counts were recorded for this clonotype. The rearrangement links TRBV14 to TRBJ2-1; 7 nucleotides align to TRBD2. This CDR3 contains 17 residues. Germline V gene data show CDR1 as SGHDN and CDR2 as FVKESK. Germline trimming cut 4 bases from V and 0 bases from J; bases unmatched to any gene: 9. CDR3 sequence reads: CASSPTGGVSSYNEQFF. The CDR3 coding sequence is TGTGCCAGCAGCCCCACTGGGGGGGTCAGCTCCTACAATGAGCAGTTCTTC. The full variable domain, with the rest looked up from reference TRBV14 and TRBJ2-1, is EAGVTQFPSHSVIEKGQTVTLRCDPISGHDNLYWYRRVMGKEIKFLLHFVKESKQDESGMPNNRFLAERTGGTYSTLKVQPAELEDSGVYFCASSPTGGVSSYNEQFFGPGTRLTVL.

There are many counts of this clonotype. The chain joins TRBV28 to TRBJ1-2; D unresolved. Per the germline V gene, CDR1 is MDHEN and CDR2 is SYDVKM. The CDR3 contains 12 residues. The ends were cut back, 3 bases at V and 8 bases at J, with 10 bases in the middle. The chain's CDR3 is CASSLAVGGYTF. CDR3 nucleotide sequence: TGTGCCAGCAGTTTGGCTGTCGGAGGCTACACCTTC.

This clonotype has at least ten counts. This chain joins TRBV24-1 and TRBJ2-2; 7 bases are a match to TRBD1. After removal of 5 bases from V and 1 base from J, the junction contained 0 bases not matched to a gene. The CDR3 spans 14 residues. Per the germline V gene, CDR1 is KGHDR and CDR2 is SFDVKD. CDR3 amino acids: CATSGTGNTGELFF. The CDR3 nucleotides read TGTGCCACCAGTGGGACAGGGAACACCGGGGAGCTGTTTTTT.

This clonotype was counted many times. The chain employs TRBV7-2 and TRBJ2-4; either TRBD1 or TRBD2 may supply D (5 bases each). The CDR3 runs to 16 residues. Trimming cost V 4 bases and J 0 bases, with 13 bases left between them. CDR1 is SGHTA and CDR2 is FQGNSA in the germline V gene. The CDR3 is CASSSGPVIAKNIQYF. DNA of the CDR3: TGTGCCAGCAGCTCGGGACCGGTTATAGCCAAAAACATTCAGTACTTC.

This clonotype was counted only a few times. V is TRBV9 and J is TRBJ1-3; no clear D. V was pared by 0 bases and J by 1 base, with 14 bases between. This CDR3 comprises 17 residues. Germline CDR1 is SGDLS and CDR2 is YYNGEE. The CDR3 here is CASSVGLRVGSGNTIYF. CDR3 bases: TGTGCCAGCAGCGTAGGTTTGAGGGTCGGGTCTGGAAACACCATATATTTT.

This clonotype was counted at least ten times. This chain connects TRBV3-1 to TRBJ1-2; 9 positions match TRBD1. The V gene's germline CDR1 is LGHDT and CDR2 YNNKEL (reference sequence). This CDR3 contains 19 residues. V lost 1 base, J lost 0 bases, and 12 bases stayed unmatched. CDR3 DNA sequence: TGTGCCAGCAGCCAAGGGTCCGGGACAGGGCAGGGCGCTAACTATGGCTACACCTTC. It translates to CASSQGSGTGQGANYGYTF.

At least ten counts were recorded for this clonotype. The rearrangement uses TRBV30 and TRBJ2-7, with D possibly TRBD2 on 6 matching bases. Deletions cut 0 bases from V and 9 bases from J, with 15 bases between. CDR1 and CDR2 (germline): GTSNPN, SVGIG (reference sequence). CDR3 length equals 13 residues. DNA of the CDR3: TGTGCCTGGAGTGTACCCGGGGAGGAGGGGCAGTACTTC. It encodes CAWSVPGEEGQYF. The full variable domain, its missing parts supplied by reference TRBV30 and TRBJ2-7, is SQTIHQWPATLVQPVGSPLSLECTVEGTSNPNLYWYRQAAGRGLQLLFYSVGIGQISSEVPQNLSASRPQDRQFILSSKKLLLSDSGFYLCAWSVPGEEGQYFGPGTRLTVT.

This clonotype was counted at least ten times. The gene calls are TRBV10-2 and TRBJ1-5, with no clear D. CDR3 length: 11 residues. Between the trimmed V and J ends, which lost 10 bases and 6 bases, there was a span of 10 bases. Germline CDR1 WSHSY, CDR2 SAAADI. The DNA for the CDR3 is TGCGCCACCTCTGAGGGTCAGCCCCAGCATTTT. This encodes CATSEGQPQHF.

The rearrangement joins TRBV30 to TRBJ1-6; 7 bases align to TRBD1. The CDR3 has 13 amino acids. CDR1 is GTSNPN and CDR2 is SVGIG in the germline V gene (reference sequence). The ends lost 4 bases at V and 5 bases at J; junction bases unmatched: 2. For the CDR3, the DNA is TGTGCCTGGACAGGGGGGGATAATTCACCCCTCCACTTT. Its protein is CAWTGGDNSPLHF.

This clonotype was seen many times. V and J are TRBV11-1 and TRBJ2-5; no definite D call. Trimming left V 6 bases short and J 2 bases short, with 10 bases between. CDR1 is SGHAT and CDR2 is FQDESV in the germline V gene (reference sequence). This CDR3 has 13 residues. The CDR3 loop reads CASRGDSQETQYF. The CDR3 DNA reads TGTGCCAGCAGGGGTGACTCACAAGAGACCCAGTACTTC.

There are many counts of this clonotype. This chain links TRBV6-2 or TRBV6-3 with TRBJ2-6; no firm D call. CDR3 length: 15 amino acids. CDR1 and CDR2 (germline): MNHEY, SVGEGT. V gave up 10 bases and J gave up 2 bases, with 15 bases separating them. CDR3 loop: CATVGWVAGANVLTF. In DNA, the CDR3 is TGTGCCACGGTGGGTTGGGTAGCTGGGGCCAACGTCCTGACTTTC.

This clonotype was detected many times. The chain's CDR3 is CASSEATSATRGQYF. The CDR3 nucleotides are TGTGCCAGCAGTGAAGCGACTAGCGCTACCAGGGGGCAGTACTTC. The chain has TRBV6-1 and TRBJ2-7, with 8 positions matching TRBD2. Trimming at V came to 0 bases and at J to 9 bases, leaving 10 bases not matched to a gene. The V gene's germline CDR1 is MNHNS and CDR2 SASEGT. CDR3 length: 15 amino acids.

At least ten counts were recorded for this clonotype. Here the CDR3 reads CASSEALPYEQYF. DNA for the CDR3: TGTGCCAGCAGTGAAGCTTTACCCTACGAGCAGTACTTC. This sequence joins TRBV6-1 and TRBJ2-7; no clear D. Germline CDR1 and CDR2: MNHNS and SASEGT. The CDR3 spans 13 residues. V was cut by 0 bases and J by 2 bases, with 5 bases left in between.

This clonotype was seen repeatedly, ten times or more. The chain carries TRBV6-5 and TRBJ2-5; D possibly corresponds to TRBD2 (5 bases). Trimming took 2 bases from V and 0 from J, leaving 7 bases between them. CDR3 length: 14 amino acids. Germline-derived CDR1 and CDR2 are MNHEY and SVGAGI. This CDR3 reads CASSYDGNQETQYF. The CDR3 bases are TGTGCCAGCAGTTACGACGGGAACCAAGAGACCCAGTACTTC.

This clonotype was picked up many times. V and J are TRBV24-1 and TRBJ2-7, with D possibly TRBD2 on 5 matching bases. Trimming cost V 1 base and J 5 bases, with 8 bases left between them. The CDR3 consists of 13 residues. Germline lookup yields CDR1 KGHDR and CDR2 SFDVKD. The CDR3 region has the DNA TGTGCCACCAGTGATTTTGGAGGTAACGAGCAGTACTTC. This translates into CATSDFGGNEQYF.

This clonotype was detected ten times or more. V usage is TRBV7-9 and J usage is TRBJ2-7; a weak D match, TRBD1 (6 bases). Between the trimmed V and J ends, which lost 2 bases and 0 bases, there was a span of 11 bases. Germline V lookup: CDR1 SEHNR, CDR2 FQNEAQ (reference sequence). The CDR3 covers 15 residues. Here the CDR3 reads CASSLKTGSSYEQYF. Here the CDR3 DNA reads TGTGCCAGCAGCTTAAAGACAGGTAGCTCCTACGAGCAGTACTTC.

This clonotype was seen ten or more times. The chain links TRBV20-1 to TRBJ2-5; D unresolved. The length of the CDR3 is 10 residues. CDR1 is DFQATT and CDR2 is SNEGSKA in the germline V gene (reference sequence). V shed 4 bases and J shed 5 bases, with 5 bases lying between them. The DNA of the CDR3 is TGCAGTGCTAATGTGGAGACCCAGTACTTC. Translated, it gives CSANVETQYF.

This clonotype was seen ten or more times. The CDR3 here is CASSRPGQGTRAKNIQYF. The DNA for the CDR3 is TGTGCCAGCAGCCGACCGGGACAGGGAACCAGAGCCAAAAACATTCAGTACTTC. The chain combines TRBV11-2 with TRBJ2-4, with 9 bases fitting TRBD1. The trim removed 5 bases at V and 0 bases at J, leaving 11 bases unmatched. The V gene's germline CDR1 is SGHAT and CDR2 FQNNGV. The CDR3 is 18 residues long.

Ten or more counts support this clonotype. An end of the junction differs from the germline gene, which may be a read error. J is TRBJ1-1 and V is TRBV20-1; D not resolved. Germline lookup yields CDR1 DFQATT and CDR2 SNEGSKA (reference sequence). CDR3 size: 11 residues. The CDR3 nucleotides are TGCAGTGCTAGGGTTTACACTGAAGTTTTCTTT. Translated, it gives CSARVYTEVFF.

Remarks on this clonotype: One end of the junction varies from germline; a read error may be responsible. The V gene is TRBV28, the J gene TRBJ2-4; 7 bases map to TRBD1. The CDR3 contains 19 residues. The germline gives CDR1 MDHEN, CDR2 SYDVKM. This chain's CDR3 is CTSRSLWDSGSGAKNIQYF. The CDR3 nucleotides read TGTACCAGCCGTTCCCTGTGGGACAGTGGCTCGGGGGCCAAAAACATTCAGTACTTC.

This clonotype was seen many times. The gene calls are TRBV30 and TRBJ1-6; unclear D gene. V lost 2 bases to trimming and J lost 9 bases, with 11 bases between them. The germline CDR1 and CDR2 sequences are GTSNPN and SVGIG (reference sequence). CDR3 length: 13 residues. Here the CDR3 reads CAWSRTAPSPLHF. For the CDR3, the DNA is TGTGCCTGGAGTAGGACGGCACCTTCACCCCTCCACTTT.

This clonotype was counted ten times or more. The V gene is TRBV5-1, the J gene TRBJ2-7; possible D gene TRBD1, 5 bases. V lost 4 bases to trimming and J lost 2 bases, with 13 bases between them. This CDR3 is 14 amino acids long. Germline V gene sequence: CDR1 SGHRS, CDR2 YFSETQ. Here the CDR3 DNA reads TGCGCCAGCAGCAAAGACAGAGTGACCTACGAGCAGTACTTC. Translating gives CASSKDRVTYEQYF.

In this sample, this clonotype turned up many times. This sequence joins TRBV28 and TRBJ2-7; D perhaps matches TRBD1 (5 bases). Germline CDR1 is MDHEN and CDR2 is SYDVKM. This CDR3 has 14 residues. V lost 4 bases, J lost 0 bases, and 10 bases lay in between. CDR3 sequence reads: CASSWTPGSYEQYF. The CDR3 bases are TGTGCCAGCAGTTGGACACCCGGCTCCTACGAGCAGTACTTC.

There are many counts of this clonotype. The chain carries TRBV18 and TRBJ2-7, with a tentative D call TRBD1 (6 bases). Trimming pared 5 bases from V and 3 bases from J, leaving 11 bases between. The CDR3 is 13 residues long. Germline CDR1 is KGHSH and CDR2 is LQKENI. CDR3 coding DNA: TGTGCCAGCTCATCGGGGACACTCTACGAGCAGTACTTC. It encodes CASSSGTLYEQYF.